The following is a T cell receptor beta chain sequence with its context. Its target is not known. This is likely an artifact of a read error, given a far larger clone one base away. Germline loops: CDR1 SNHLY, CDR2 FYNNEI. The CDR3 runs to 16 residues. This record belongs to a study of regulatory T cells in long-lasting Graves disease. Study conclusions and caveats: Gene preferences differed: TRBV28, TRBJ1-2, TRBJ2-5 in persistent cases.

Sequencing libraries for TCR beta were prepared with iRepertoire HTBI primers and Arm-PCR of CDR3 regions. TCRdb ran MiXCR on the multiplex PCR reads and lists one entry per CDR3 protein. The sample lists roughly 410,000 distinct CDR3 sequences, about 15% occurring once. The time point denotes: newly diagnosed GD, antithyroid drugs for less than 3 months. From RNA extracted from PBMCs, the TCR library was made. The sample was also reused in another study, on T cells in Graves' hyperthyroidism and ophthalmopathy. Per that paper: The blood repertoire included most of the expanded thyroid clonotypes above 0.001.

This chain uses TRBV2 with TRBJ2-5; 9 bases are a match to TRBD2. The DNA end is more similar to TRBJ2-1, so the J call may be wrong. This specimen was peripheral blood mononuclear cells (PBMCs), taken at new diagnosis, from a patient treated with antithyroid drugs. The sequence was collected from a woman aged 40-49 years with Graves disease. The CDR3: CASREGGTSRPREQFF. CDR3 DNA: TGTGCCAGCAGAGAGGGAGGGACTAGCCGGCCCCGTGAGCAGTTCTTC.